Below, one TCR beta chain is given with its context. Its specificity is unknown. TCR beta sequences were obtained from blood CD8+ and CD4+ T cells. Reverse transcription used roughly 0.5 to 1 ug RNA and random hexamers. TCRdb itself ran the immunoSEQ multiplex PCR reads through MiXCR, one entry per CDR3 protein. The sample lists 150,000 to 200,000 distinct CDR3 sequences; just under 95% were seen once. This entry comes from a study of CD8 T cells in Susac syndrome. Study-wide points: Approximately 16 Susac-specific public clones were found in total CD8+ repertoires and about 5 in CD8+ TEMRA repertoires.

The CDR3 extends over 19 amino acids. V lost 10 bases and J lost 0; bases outside the gene matches: 16. The V gene's germline CDR1 is SNHLY and CDR2 FYNNEI. This sequence originates from a human donor with Susac syndrome. Sample: CD8+ T cells from PBMCs. The chain combines TRBV2 with TRBJ1-5, with 12 positions matching TRBD1. The CDR3 region is CANALRRDRGRGSNQPQHF. The CDR3 DNA sequence: TGTGCCAACGCGTTACGTAGGGACAGGGGGCGAGGTAGCAATCAGCCCCAGCATTTT.